A selection of T cell receptor beta chains follows, all from one sample in a study of blood T cell repertoires in COVID-19. Clones were sequenced by immunoSEQ multiplex PCR, and TCRdb holds only the in-frame ones, with some missing. Of approximately 280,000 clones listed, around 90% were seen once; the top ten hold over 8%. The source material was peripheral blood. The receptors were gathered from a man aged 18 to 30 with active or convalescent COVID-19. Both conserved end residues are part of each CDR3. Fields, in order: V gene, D gene, J gene, clone size, CDR3 protein, CDR3 DNA. The D gene is left open where the match is weak. Expanded clones are given a class, and other clones once, few, many or no size at all.

TRBV10-3,.,TRBJ2-6,.,CAISEGGSGANVLTF,TGTGCCATCAGCGAGGGGGGGTCTGGGGCCAACGTCCTGACTTTC
TRBV4-1,TRBD1,TRBJ2-7,few,CASSHRDREYEQYF,TGCGCCAGCAGCCACCGGGACAGGGAATACGAGCAGTACTTC
TRBV4-3,.,TRBJ1-1,.,CASSQGRLSGTEAFF,TGCGCCAGCAGCCAAGGCCGACTTTCGGGGACTGAAGCTTTCTTT
TRBV27,TRBD1,TRBJ1-2,.,CASSPGERQGHYGYTF,TGTGCCAGCAGTCCCGGCGAAAGACAGGGGCACTATGGCTACACCTTC
TRBV12-3/TRBV12-4,.,TRBJ1-1,.,CASTLRHQAFF,TGTGCCAGCACCCTCAGACATCAAGCTTTCTTT
TRBV27,TRBD1,TRBJ1-1,.,CASSPGTVRFTEAFF,TGTGCCAGCAGTCCCGGGACAGTCCGTTTCACTGAAGCTTTCTTT
TRBV6-2/TRBV6-3,.,TRBJ2-2,.,CASSSRQLQANTGELFF,TGTGCCAGCAGTTCGCGACAGCTACAGGCGAACACCGGGGAGCTGTTTTTT
TRBV2,TRBD1,TRBJ1-2,.,CAILIIGTGPIDGYTF,TGTGCCATCCTAATAATCGGGACAGGGCCTATCGATGGCTACACCTTC
TRBV5-1,TRBD1,TRBJ2-2,.,CASSSGTGGPRDTGELFF,TGCGCCAGCAGCTCCGGGACAGGGGGCCCGAGGGACACCGGGGAGCTGTTTTTT
TRBV18,TRBD1,TRBJ2-7,.,CASSPGTGQGKDEQYF,TGTGCCAGCTCACCCGGCACGGGACAGGGGAAGGACGAGCAGTACTTC
TRBV7-9,TRBD1,TRBJ2-2,.,CASSLGDRENTGELFF,TGTGCCAGCAGCTTAGGGGACAGGGAGAACACCGGGGAGCTGTTTTTT
TRBV5-1,TRBD1,TRBJ1-6,.,CASSFGTANSPLHF,TGCGCCAGCAGCTTCGGGACAGCCAATTCACCCCTCCACTTT
TRBV9,.,TRBJ1-1,.,CASSVTGPSTEAFF,TGTGCCAGCAGCGTAACAGGACCGAGCACTGAAGCTTTCTTT
TRBV5-1,TRBD1,TRBJ1-2,once,CASSLTGVINYGYTF,TGCGCCAGCAGTCTTACAGGGGTCATTAACTATGGCTACACCTTC